Listed below are T cell receptor beta chains from one sample, sequenced in a study of shared clonotypes between healthy human individuals. Produced via immunoSEQ multiplex PCR; TCRdb's table is partial and in-frame only. Seen here are nearly 1,000,000 clones, approximately 76% observed once, and the top ten hold roughly 1.5%. Sequenced input: memory CD4+ T cells sorted from blood. These receptors all come from a man aged 18 to 30 in good health. Both conserved end residues are part of each CDR3. D genes are given only for firm matches. Where a row states a size, it is once, few, many or the class of an expanded clone; other rows omit it.

clone size | J gene | D gene | V gene | CDR3 DNA | CDR3 protein
- | TRBJ1-4 | - | TRBV28 | TGTGCCAGCAGTTTTCGGGAGGGGGGAGAAAAACTGTTTTTT | CASSFREGGEKLFF
- | TRBJ1-2 | - | TRBV5-6 | TGTGCCAGCAGCTTGTATAAGGGCTACACCTTC | CASSLYKGYTF
- | TRBJ1-5 | TRBD1 | TRBV15 | TGTGCCACCAGCGGTAAGGACAGGGGAGGAAGTCAGCCCCAGCATTTT | CATSGKDRGGSQPQHF
- | TRBJ1-2 | TRBD1 | TRBV5-1 | TGCGCCAGCAGCTTGGCGGGGACAGATGGCTACACCTTC | CASSLAGTDGYTF
- | TRBJ1-2 | - | TRBV4-1 | TGCGCCAGCAGCCAAGGGGGGGGCTCTGGCTACACCTTC | CASSQGGGSGYTF
- | TRBJ2-6 | - | TRBV10-1 | TGCGCCAGCAGTGAAAAGCTTGGGGCCAACGTCCTGACTTTC | CASSEKLGANVLTF
once | TRBJ1-6 | TRBD1 | TRBV5-1 | TGCGCCAGCAGCTTGGGACAGGGTGGCTCACCCCTCCACTTT | CASSLGQGGSPLHF
- | TRBJ2-7 | TRBD2 | TRBV4-1 | TGCGCCTCCGGACTAGCGGCCACCTACGAGCAGTACTTC | CASGLAATYEQYF
few | TRBJ2-7 | - | TRBV5-6 | TGTGCCAGCAGCCACTATCTGGGCGGCTCCGAGCAGTACTTC | CASSHYLGGSEQYF
- | TRBJ2-1 | - | TRBV7-2 | TGTGCCAGCAGCTCGAAGGGTACTTACAATGAGCAGTTCTTC | CASSSKGTYNEQFF
- | TRBJ2-3 | - | TRBV28 | TGTGCCAGCAGTTTATTGGGACCAGGCACAGATACGCAGTATTTT | CASSLLGPGTDTQYF
- | TRBJ2-5 | TRBD1 | TRBV2 | TGTGCCAGCAGGGACACCGGGACAGGGGTTGGGACCCAGTACTTC | CASRDTGTGVGTQYF
- | TRBJ2-1 | - | TRBV5-6 | TGTGCCAGCAGCTTAATATCCGACAAATTCCATGAGCAGTTCTTC | CASSLISDKFHEQFF
- | TRBJ2-7 | TRBD1 | TRBV10-3 | TGTGCCATCAGTGGTGGGACAGGTCTCACCTACGAGCAGTACTTC | CAISGGTGLTYEQYF
- | TRBJ1-2 | TRBD1 | TRBV19 | TGTGCCAGTAGCGGACCGGGACAGACGAACTATGGCTACACCTTC | CASSGPGQTNYGYTF
- | TRBJ1-1 | - | TRBV5-6 | TGTGCCAGCAGCCGCAGGTTGCTTAACACTGAAGCTTTCTTT | CASSRRLLNTEAFF
- | TRBJ2-5 | - | TRBV7-2 | TGTGCCAGCAGCTTAGCGGACCTCAGATCTGAGACCCAGTACTTC | CASSLADLRSETQYF
- | TRBJ1-2 | - | TRBV7-9 | TGTGCCAGCAGCTCAATGGGGGGATCTTATGGCTACACCTTC | CASSSMGGSYGYTF
- | TRBJ2-6 | - | TRBV5-1 | TGCGCCAGCAGCCGGGGGCCTGGGGCCAACGTCCTGACTTTC | CASSRGPGANVLTF
once | TRBJ1-4 | - | TRBV2 | TGTGCCAGCAGTTTTGGGGGTCCTAATGAAAAACTGTTTTTT | CASSFGGPNEKLFF
few | TRBJ1-5 | - | TRBV2 | TGTGCCAGCAGTCCCTTGGAGGGGAAGCAGCCCCAGCATTTT | CASSPLEGKQPQHF
- | TRBJ1-2 | - | TRBV5-1 | TGCGCCAGCAGCTTTGGGGGCTACGACTCCTATGGCTACACCTTC | CASSFGGYDSYGYTF
- | TRBJ1-5 | - | TRBV27 | TGTGCCAGCAGTTTGGTTGGGGACAATCAGCCCCAGCATTTT | CASSLVGDNQPQHF
- | TRBJ2-1 | - | TRBV5-1 | TGCGCCAGCAGCTTCCAGATCAATGAGCAGTTCTTC | CASSFQINEQFF
- | TRBJ2-4 | TRBD1 | TRBV6-5 | TGTGCCAGCAGGGACAGGGGGCCTGGCAAAAACATTCAGTACTTC | CASRDRGPGKNIQYF
- | TRBJ2-5 | - | TRBV7-2 | TGTGCCAGCAGCTTTACTAGCTGGGAGACCCAGTACTTC | CASSFTSWETQYF
- | TRBJ2-3 | TRBD2 | TRBV7-8 | TGTGCCAGCAGCTTAGCACTAGCGAGCACAGATACGCAGTATTTT | CASSLALASTDTQYF
few | TRBJ2-1 | - | TRBV19 | TGTGCCAGTAGTATAACGAGACTAGGGGGGAATGAGCAGTTCTTC | CASSITRLGGNEQFF
- | TRBJ1-2 | - | TRBV27 | TGTGCCAGCAGTTACGCGGAGAACTATGGCTACACCTTC | CASSYAENYGYTF
many | TRBJ1-2 | - | TRBV5-6 | TGTGCCAGCAGTCAGGGTTGGAATGGCTACACCTTC | CASSQGWNGYTF
- | TRBJ2-5 | TRBD1 | TRBV5-1 | TGCGCCAGCAGGGCCGGGACAGGGGATGAGACCCAGTACTTC | CASRAGTGDETQYF
- | TRBJ1-1 | - | TRBV7-8 | TGTGCCAGCAGCTCACGCCTTGACGGGAACACTGAAGCTTTCTTT | CASSSRLDGNTEAFF
- | TRBJ1-4 | - | TRBV7-9 | TGTGCCAGCAGCCTCGGACAGAATAATGAAAAACTGTTTTTT | CASSLGQNNEKLFF
- | TRBJ2-7 | - | TRBV7-9 | TGTGCCAGCAGCTTATTCTCCGGGACCGCCTACGAGCAGTACTTC | CASSLFSGTAYEQYF
- | TRBJ1-1 | - | TRBV20-1 | TGCAGTGCTACCGACGACAGTGAAGCTTTCTTT | CSATDDSEAFF
- | TRBJ2-5 | TRBD2 | TRBV5-1 | TGCGCCAGCAGCTTGGCCTCCAGCGGGGGTAAAGAGACCCAGTACTTC | CASSLASSGGKETQYF
- | TRBJ1-1 | - | TRBV5-1 | TGCGCCAGCAGCATGGAGGGGGTAAGGTACACTGAAGCTTTCTTT | CASSMEGVRYTEAFF
- | TRBJ2-3 | - | TRBV6-5 | TGTGCCTCAAGGGGGGGGGCCACAGATACGCAGTATTTT | CASRGGATDTQYF
- | TRBJ2-2 | - | TRBV10-1 | TGCGCCAGCAGTGATTCAATGGGGACCGGGGAGCTGTTTTTT | CASSDSMGTGELFF